The T cell receptor beta chain under discussion was sequenced for a study of blood T cell repertoires in COVID-19. Looking at the study overall: Specimens from acute and convalescent COVID-19 originated in the United States, Italy and Spain. The analysed material was cDNA or gDNA that came from T cells, B-cell-depleted T cells, or PBMCs.

The protocol was immunoSEQ multiplex PCR, while the TCRdb copy is restricted to in-frame clones and leaves out a portion. Of around 300,000 clones in the sample, 70% to 90% were seen once. The sequencing sample was made of peripheral blood. The receptor was isolated from a woman aged 30 to 39 who had recovered from COVID-19.

CDR3 amino acids: CASSGDDTQYF. DNA for the CDR3: TGTGCCAGCAGTGGAGATGATACGCAGTATTTT. The chain combines TRBV2 with TRBJ2-3; D gene unclear. This CDR3 is built from 11 residues. With 4 bases removed from V and 6 bases from J, the gap between germline ends came to 5 bases. Per the germline V gene, CDR1 is SNHLY and CDR2 is FYNNEI.